This T cell receptor beta chain was sequenced during a study of response to subunit inactivated influenza vaccine. This CDR3 is 12 amino acids long. The germline V gene has CDR1 DFQATT and CDR2 SNEGSKA (reference sequence). The V gene lost 6 bases and the J gene lost 1 base, with 6 bases spanning the gap. This clonotype was counted many times. One entry per CDR3 protein, called by TCRdb with MiXCR from the RT-PCR reads. The table includes some 480,000 distinct CDR3 sequences, roughly 9.8% detected once. Sequenced material: PBMCs from blood, taken 40 to 50 days after vaccination. V usage is TRBV20-1 and J usage is TRBJ2-2, with unresolved D. The sequence was collected from a man aged 50-60 years who received an inactivated influenza vaccine. The CDR3 nucleotides are TGCAGTGCCAGGAGGAACACCGGGGAGCTGTTTTTT. It specifies CSARRNTGELFF.